This entry concerns a single T cell receptor (beta chain). Its specific antigen is unknown. No per-base quality is available; no much larger clone lies one base away. This sample is drawn from a study of T cell changes during pregnancy in multiple sclerosis (dated by TCRdb to between 2018 and 2020). Regarding the study in general: In women with multiple sclerosis, the researchers looked at how the T cell repertoire shifted as pregnancy progressed.

Taken from cysteine to phenylalanine, the CDR3 has 15 residues. Of all the DNA, just the CDR3 is kept, 45 bases in frame from base 1. Sequences SNHLY (CDR1) and FYNNEI (CDR2) are obtained from the germline V gene. Trimming leaves V shorter by 4 bases and J shorter by 10 bases, with the junction holding 13 bases beyond the gene matches. Library method: the immunoSEQ multiplex PCR assay. The source is immuneACCESS, and TCRdb retained only in-frame sequences with V and J called. Part of the clones is not carried over; for the studies checked, unresolved V genes explain less than half of this, and the remainder is unexplained. In all, the sample holds tens of thousands of clones, and roughly 91% of those were seen once. The top ten clones comprise 1% to 1.5% of the sample.

Recombination connected TRBV2 to TRBJ1-2, and 9 junctional nucleotides match TRBD1. This TCR was recovered from a female donor in good health, enrolled as a control in a pregnancy study. The specimen was peripheral blood, collected after pregnancy. The base sequence is TGTGCCAGCAGTGGAACTATCTGGGACAGGGAGGACTACACCTTC. The translation is CASSGTIWDREDYTF.